This is a list of T cell receptor beta chains from one sample in a study of blood T cell repertoires in COVID-19. Data came from immunoSEQ multiplex PCR; TCRdb stores just in-frame clones and leaves some out. The table shows about 350,000 clones, with more than 75% occurring only once. The sequencing sample was made of peripheral blood. The source of these receptors is a woman aged 18 to 35 who had recovered from COVID-19. Each CDR3 is given with its conserved first and last residue. A D gene is named only where the DNA matches it firmly. A row's size may be missing; if present it is once, few, many or a size class.

J: TRBJ2-2; D: NA; V: TRBV15; size: NA; DNA: TGTGCCACCAGCAGAGATCTCGGCGGGAACACCGGGGAGCTGTTTTTT; CDR3: CATSRDLGGNTGELFF
J: TRBJ1-4; D: TRBD1; V: TRBV7-9; size: NA; DNA: TGTGCCAGCAGCCGGGGACAGGGGGCTGAAAAACTGTTTTTT; CDR3: CASSRGQGAEKLFF
J: TRBJ1-4; D: TRBD1; V: TRBV19; size: NA; DNA: TGTGCCAGTAGTATCGGGGACAGGAGACGGCAGGGAGAAAAACTGTTTTTT; CDR3: CASSIGDRRRQGEKLFF
J: TRBJ2-1; D: NA; V: TRBV12-3/TRBV12-4; size: NA; DNA: TGTGCCAGCACTACCCAGCGGTTTGAGCAGTTCTTC; CDR3: CASTTQRFEQFF
J: TRBJ1-1; D: TRBD1; V: TRBV7-6; size: NA; DNA: TGTGCCAGCAGCTCCTCAGGGGGCCTGAACACTGAAGCTTTCTTT; CDR3: CASSSSGGLNTEAFF
J: TRBJ1-4; D: NA; V: TRBV27; size: few; DNA: TGTGCCATCCCGACAGACCTTAATGAAAAACTGTTTTTT; CDR3: CAIPTDLNEKLFF
J: TRBJ2-1; D: TRBD2; V: TRBV20-1; size: NA; DNA: TGCAGTGCTAGTTCCGGGACTAGCGATGGTAATGAGCAGTTCTTC; CDR3: CSASSGTSDGNEQFF
J: TRBJ2-2; D: NA; V: TRBV20-1; size: NA; DNA: TGCAGTGCTAGTGGTTCCCTGAGGCTAACCGGGGAGCTGTTTTTT; CDR3: CSASGSLRLTGELFF
J: TRBJ1-5; D: TRBD1; V: TRBV6-5; size: NA; DNA: TGTGCCAGCGGAAGGACAGGCCGCGATCAGCCCCAGCATTTT; CDR3: CASGRTGRDQPQHF
J: TRBJ2-3; D: NA; V: TRBV4-3; size: NA; DNA: TGCGCCAGCAGCCAGGACCCAGTTGGAGGGCTTATCACAGATACGCAGTATTTT; CDR3: CASSQDPVGGLITDTQYF
J: TRBJ1-2; D: NA; V: TRBV5-1; size: few; DNA: TGCGCCAGCAGCACCAGACAGGATGGCTACACCTTC; CDR3: CASSTRQDGYTF
J: TRBJ2-3; D: TRBD2; V: TRBV18; size: NA; DNA: TGTGCCAGCTCACCACCTGCTCTAGCGGGCCGCACAGATACGCAGTATTTT; CDR3: CASSPPALAGRTDTQYF
J: TRBJ1-3; D: NA; V: TRBV2; size: NA; DNA: TGTGCCAGCAGTGAAGGGGGAGGCGGGGGACACTCTGGAAACACCATATATTTT; CDR3: CASSEGGGGGHSGNTIYF
J: TRBJ1-2; D: TRBD1; V: TRBV7-9; size: medium-sized; DNA: TGTGCCAGCAGCTTCTACAGGGGGGAAGGAGGCTACACCTTC; CDR3: CASSFYRGEGGYTF
J: TRBJ2-6; D: NA; V: TRBV6-6; size: once; DNA: TGTGCCAGCAGTCAACGAGCCACGGGAGCGTCTGGGGCCAACGTCCTGACTTTC; CDR3: CASSQRATGASGANVLTF
J: TRBJ2-1; D: TRBD2; V: TRBV14; size: NA; DNA: TGTGCCAGCAGCCGGACTAGCGGCACCTACAATGAGCAGTTCTTC; CDR3: CASSRTSGTYNEQFF
J: TRBJ2-3; D: NA; V: TRBV7-9; size: NA; DNA: TGTGCCAGCAGCTTATCAGGGTATAGCACAGATACGCAGTATTTT; CDR3: CASSLSGYSTDTQYF
J: TRBJ1-6; D: NA; V: TRBV7-2; size: NA; DNA: TGTGCCAGCAGCCTAATCGAATCGGGTAATTCACCCCTCCACTTT; CDR3: CASSLIESGNSPLHF
J: TRBJ2-1; D: TRBD2; V: TRBV11-2; size: NA; DNA: TGTGCCAGCAGCGGGACTAGCGGAGGGGGTGAGCAGTTCTTC; CDR3: CASSGTSGGGEQFF
J: TRBJ1-4; D: TRBD1; V: TRBV7-8; size: NA; DNA: TGTGCCAGCAGCTTATGGTTGACAGGGAGGGAAAAACTGTTTTTT; CDR3: CASSLWLTGREKLFF
J: TRBJ2-1; D: NA; V: TRBV5-4; size: NA; DNA: TGTGCCAGCAGCTTGGGACTCCTCCTATACAATGAGCAGTTCTTC; CDR3: CASSLGLLLYNEQFF
J: TRBJ2-1; D: NA; V: TRBV25-1; size: NA; DNA: TGTGCCAGCAGTGAACTCGGGGGATCTTACAATGAGCAGTTCTTC; CDR3: CASSELGGSYNEQFF
J: TRBJ2-5; D: TRBD1; V: TRBV11-3; size: once; DNA: TGTGCCAGCAGCTGGGGACAGTCCGCTTACTCTACCCAAGAGACCCAGTACTTC; CDR3: CASSWGQSAYSTQETQYF
J: TRBJ1-1; D: NA; V: TRBV29-1; size: NA; DNA: TGCAGCGCTCAGACAGAGCCGGGCACTGAAGCTTTCTTT; CDR3: CSAQTEPGTEAFF
J: TRBJ2-5; D: TRBD2; V: TRBV30; size: NA; DNA: TGTGCCTGGAGTACTAGCGGGGGTCTTTCGGAGACCCAGTACTTC; CDR3: CAWSTSGGLSETQYF
J: TRBJ2-5; D: TRBD2; V: TRBV29-1; size: NA; DNA: TGCAGCGCCGCCCCCGGGACTAGCGGGGGGGGGACCCAGTACTTC; CDR3: CSAAPGTSGGGTQYF
J: TRBJ1-2; D: TRBD1; V: TRBV7-8; size: NA; DNA: TGTGCCAGCAGCTCGCGGACAGGGACTTTTAGATATGGCTACACCTTC; CDR3: CASSSRTGTFRYGYTF
J: TRBJ1-2; D: NA; V: TRBV7-9; size: NA; DNA: TGTGCCAGCAGCCAAGTGGCTAGGGGTGGCTACACCTTC; CDR3: CASSQVARGGYTF
J: TRBJ2-2; D: TRBD2; V: TRBV10-1; size: NA; DNA: TGCGCCAGCGCCCCGGGGGGGGGCACCGGGGAGCTGTTTTTT; CDR3: CASAPGGGTGELFF
J: TRBJ2-1; D: TRBD2; V: TRBV13; size: NA; DNA: TGTGCCAGCAGCTACAGGACACGGGGACTAGCGGGTAGCTCCTACAATGAGCAGTTCTTC; CDR3: CASSYRTRGLAGSSYNEQFF
J: TRBJ1-2; D: NA; V: TRBV19; size: NA; DNA: TGTGCCAGTAGTATTGGGCGAATTAGCTATGGCTACACCTTC; CDR3: CASSIGRISYGYTF
J: TRBJ2-1; D: NA; V: TRBV5-4; size: NA; DNA: TGTGCCAGCAGTCCCCGGCGGGACTCGGAGTACAATGAGCAGTTCTTC; CDR3: CASSPRRDSEYNEQFF
J: TRBJ2-1; D: TRBD2; V: TRBV3-1/TRBV3-2; size: NA; DNA: TGTGCCAGCAGCCAAGGGCTAGCGGGAGGCAATGAGCAGTTCTTC; CDR3: CASSQGLAGGNEQFF
J: TRBJ1-6; D: TRBD1; V: TRBV2; size: once; DNA: TGTGCCAGCAGGGTCGGACAGGGAGGATTTTCACCCCTCCACTTT; CDR3: CASRVGQGGFSPLHF
J: TRBJ2-3; D: TRBD2; V: TRBV9; size: NA; DNA: TGTGCCAGCAGCGCCGGACTAGATTTCACAGATACGCAGTATTTT; CDR3: CASSAGLDFTDTQYF
J: TRBJ2-5; D: TRBD2; V: TRBV6-2/TRBV6-3; size: NA; DNA: TGTGCCAGCAGTTATCGTGGACTAGCGGGAGAGACCCAGTACTTC; CDR3: CASSYRGLAGETQYF
J: TRBJ1-5; D: NA; V: TRBV10-3; size: NA; DNA: TGTGCCATCAGTGAGTCGACGAGCAGGGGTAACAATCAGCCCCAGCATTTT; CDR3: CAISESTSRGNNQPQHF
J: TRBJ2-1; D: NA; V: TRBV9; size: NA; DNA: TGTGCCAGCAGCGTAGGAAATCCTACTAACCGGCCGAAGTTCTTC; CDR3: CASSVGNPTNRPKFF
J: TRBJ1-4; D: NA; V: TRBV29-1; size: NA; DNA: TGCAGCGTTGCAGGGATGGATGAAAAACTGTTTTTT; CDR3: CSVAGMDEKLFF
J: TRBJ1-3; D: TRBD1; V: TRBV2; size: NA; DNA: TGTGCCAGCAGTGTTTTCGGAAACAGGGGTTCTGGAAACACCATATATTTT; CDR3: CASSVFGNRGSGNTIYF
J: TRBJ1-2; D: TRBD1; V: TRBV3-1/TRBV3-2; size: NA; DNA: TGTGCCAGCAGCCAAGATCCCTATAGACAGGGCTATGGCTACACCTTC; CDR3: CASSQDPYRQGYGYTF
J: TRBJ2-2; D: TRBD1; V: TRBV5-8; size: NA; DNA: TGTGCCAGCAGCCCGGGACAGGGGATGAACACCGGGGAGCTGTTTTTT; CDR3: CASSPGQGMNTGELFF